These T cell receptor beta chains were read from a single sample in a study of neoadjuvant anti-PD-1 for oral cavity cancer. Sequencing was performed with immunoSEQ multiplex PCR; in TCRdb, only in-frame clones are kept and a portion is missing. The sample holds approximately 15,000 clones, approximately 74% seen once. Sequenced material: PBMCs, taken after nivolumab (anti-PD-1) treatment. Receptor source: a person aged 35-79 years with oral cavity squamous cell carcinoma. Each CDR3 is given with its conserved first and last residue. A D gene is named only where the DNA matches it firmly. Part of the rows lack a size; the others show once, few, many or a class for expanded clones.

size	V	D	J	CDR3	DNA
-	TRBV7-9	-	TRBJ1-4	CASSRSPVDRASEKLFF	TGTGCCAGCAGCAGGAGCCCGGTTGACAGAGCGAGTGAAAAACTGTTTTTT
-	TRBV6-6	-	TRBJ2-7	CASNRADGTYEQYF	TGTGCCAGCAATCGGGCCGACGGAACCTACGAGCAGTACTTC
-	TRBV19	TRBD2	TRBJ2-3	CASSLAVSTDTQYF	TGTGCCAGTAGTCTAGCGGTTAGCACAGATACGCAGTATTTT
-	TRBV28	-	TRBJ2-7	CASSTPRRPPYEQYF	TGTGCCAGCAGTACCCCCCGCAGGCCCCCTTACGAGCAGTACTTC
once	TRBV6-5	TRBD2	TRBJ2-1	CASSLAGGPSEQFF	TGTGCCAGCAGTTTGGCGGGAGGGCCCAGTGAGCAGTTCTTC
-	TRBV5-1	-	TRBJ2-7	CASSLVISSQSYEQYF	TGCGCCAGCAGCTTGGTTATTTCTTCGCAGAGTTACGAGCAGTACTTC
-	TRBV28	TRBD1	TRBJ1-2	CASSYILQGVGGYTF	TGTGCCAGCAGTTACATTTTACAGGGGGTGGGCGGCTACACCTTC
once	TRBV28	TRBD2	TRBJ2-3	CASRSGLAAGTDTQYF	TGTGCCAGCAGATCGGGACTAGCTGCAGGCACAGATACGCAGTATTTT
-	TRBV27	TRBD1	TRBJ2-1	CASSLITPTGGSEREQFF	TGTGCCAGCAGTCTAATTACCCCAACAGGGGGTTCTGAGCGTGAGCAGTTCTTC
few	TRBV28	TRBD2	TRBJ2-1	CASRREGNEQFF	TGTGCCAGCAGGCGGGAGGGCAATGAGCAGTTCTTC
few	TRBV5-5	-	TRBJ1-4	CASSLLSGVEKLFF	TGTGCCAGCAGCTTGTTGTCAGGGGTGGAAAAACTGTTTTTT
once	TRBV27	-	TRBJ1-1	CASSKGGLEAFF	TGTGCCAGCAGTAAGGGTGGGTTGGAGGCTTTCTTT
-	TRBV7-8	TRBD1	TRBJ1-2	CASSQTDRGSTYGYTF	TGTGCCAGCAGCCAGACGGACAGGGGATCTACTTATGGCTACACCTTC
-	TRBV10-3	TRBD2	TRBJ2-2	CAISPAETSGSYGTGELFF	TGTGCCATCAGTCCCGCCGAGACTAGCGGGAGTTATGGCACCGGGGAGCTGTTTTTT
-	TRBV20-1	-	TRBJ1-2	CSAGGSGYTF	TGCAGTGCCGGGGGGAGCGGGTACACCTTC